The 7 T cell receptor beta chains presented below share a single source sample, sequenced in a study of identical twins. TCRdb re-analysed the 5' RACE reads in MiXCR, keeping a single row per CDR3 protein. Of approximately 150,000 distinct CDR3 sequences listed, approximately 3.5% were seen once; the top ten hold around 8%. The sequencing input was memory T cells sorted from blood. All receptors derive from a man aged 18 to 29 in good health.

In this sample, this clonotype turned up many times. The V and J genes are TRBV29-1 and TRBJ1-1, with D unclear. V was clipped by 1 base and J by 4 bases, with 10 bases between them. The length of the CDR3 is 13 residues. The germline gives CDR1 SQVTM, CDR2 ANQGSEA. The CDR3 coding sequence is TGCAGCGTTGAAGCGGGGTTCGGCACTGAAGCTTTCTTT. It codes for CSVEAGFGTEAFF.

This clonotype was seen ten or more times. V and J are TRBV20-1 and TRBJ2-3; TRBD2 agrees at 8 bases. This CDR3 is built from 13 residues. Unmatched junction bases numbered 8, after V lost 6 bases and J lost 6 bases. Germline V gene sequence: CDR1 DFQATT, CDR2 SNEGSKA (reference sequence). The CDR3 loop reads CSARTSIADTQYF. As DNA, the CDR3 is TGCAGTGCCCGGACTAGCATCGCCGATACGCAGTATTTT.

This chain connects TRBV18 to TRBJ2-3; 11 nucleotides match TRBD2. V shed 5 bases, J shed 4 bases, and the junction held 5 bases outside the gene matches. This CDR3 is built from 15 residues. CDR1 is KGHSH, CDR2 LQKENI, per germline. The CDR3 coding sequence is TGTGCCAGCTCATCACTAGCGGGAGAGGCAGATACGCAGTATTTT. Protein product: CASSSLAGEADTQYF.

There are many counts of this clonotype. CDR3: CASSMTQGKGSPLHF. CDR3 in DNA: TGTGCCAGCAGCATGACACAGGGGAAGGGGTCACCCCTCCACTTT. The genes are TRBV7-2 and TRBJ1-6; TRBD1 matches 7 bases. The CDR3 length is 15 residues. J lost 10 bases, V lost 5 bases, and 11 bases had no gene match. Germline CDR1 reads SGHTA; CDR2 reads FQGNSA.

This clonotype was seen ten or more times. J is TRBJ2-5 and V is TRBV7-9, with D possibly matching TRBD1 (6 bases). Germline lookup yields CDR1 SEHNR and CDR2 FQNEAQ (reference sequence). The V end lost 5 bases, the J end lost 2 bases, and 12 bases lay between the germline ends. The CDR3 totals 14 residues. This CDR3 reads CASSHRVGQETQYF. The CDR3 DNA follows: TGTGCCAGCAGCCACAGGGTAGGGCAAGAGACCCAGTACTTC.

This clonotype was found many times. The chain links TRBV27 to TRBJ2-7, with TRBD1 matching 9 bases. CDR3 length equals 15 residues. Germline CDR1 and CDR2: MNHEY and SMNVEV (reference sequence). V dropped 6 bases and J dropped 0; count of bases not matched to a gene: 6. The CDR3 DNA sequence: TGTGCCAGCAGGCTACAGGGGGCCAGCTCCTACGAGCAGTACTTC. It yields the protein CASRLQGASSYEQYF.

This clonotype was counted between two and nine times. This rearrangement joins TRBV13 to TRBJ2-1; perhaps TRBD1 as D (6 bases). This CDR3 spans 14 amino acids. Germline loops: CDR1 PRHDT, CDR2 FYEKMQ (reference sequence). Deletions cut 6 bases from V and 3 bases from J, with 12 bases between. CDR3 residues: CASRGVRGYNEQFF. The CDR3 coding sequence is TGTGCCAGCAGGGGGGTCAGGGGCTACAATGAGCAGTTCTTC.